Sequencing of this T cell receptor beta chain was carried out in a study of blood T cell repertoires in COVID-19 (dated by TCRdb to 2020 to 2021). Study-level background: Samples covering the acute and convalescent phases of COVID-19 were provided by collaborators in the United States, Italy and Spain. The samples were drawn from the first 160 participants of the ongoing ImmuneRACE study and from 950 to 1,500 subjects provided by 6 global collaborators. Where available, HLA class I and class II types were taken from metadata supplied by the sample provider and were not determined by assay-based typing. Nearly every sample came with metadata listing a de-identified subject ID, COVID-19 status, age in years and sex. The material from the prospective study consisted of cDNA or gDNA derived from T cells, B-cell-depleted T cells, or PBMCs. Subjects who had been exposed to COVID-19, were actively infected with it, or had recovered from it provided the deeply sampled blood TCRbeta repertoires that made up the dataset. A freely available public database, intended as a resource for researchers studying the immune response to SARS-CoV-2, is where the repertoires were released. Results and caveats for the whole study, not just this receptor: Clinical and demographic metadata were provided uncurated, with the amount varying by source and participant.

As to this clone: This receptor's antigen is unknown. It has no much larger one-base neighbor in the sample; base qualities were not kept. The same CDR3 can be traced to other DNA sequences in this sample.

TCRbeta CDR3 regions were amplified from genomic DNA by means of the immunoSEQ Assay, a bias-controlled multiplex PCR. The study's processing was this. The number of nucleated cells in each sample was estimated from the amplification of reference gene primers within the assay. Sequence reads were collapsed and filtered to measure the absolute abundance of every unique TCRbeta CDR3 rearrangement. For each sample, productive Simpson clonality was calculated as the square root of Simpson's diversity index across productive rearrangements. TCRdb's version of the immuneACCESS table is confined to in-frame rearrangements and falls short of the full clone set. An unresolved V gene accounts for under half of the shortfall where checked; the remainder is of unknown origin. V and J calls and clone size are given by that table; D and trimming were obtained from the DNA. The sample data list 150,000 to 200,000 clones, and around 83% of these were observed just once. Roughly 15% of the sample is held by the ten biggest clonotypes.

The germline V end is reduced by 2 bases and the J end by 3 bases; junction bases left unmatched: 1. The germline V gene yields ENHRY for CDR1 and SYGVKD for CDR2. The CDR3, from cysteine to phenylalanine, totals 13 residues. CDR3 DNA only is kept here, 39 bases in frame from base 1. In the prospective study, participants were roughly 18 to 90 years old, resided in about two dozen geographic areas of the United States, and were enrolled through a virtual design. In the prospective study, participants were assigned to cohorts based on the clinical history participants reported in a screening survey and a study questionnaire. For ImmuneRACE Cohort 3, a participant was defined as recovered based on two consecutive negative NP/OP PCR tests, clearance by a healthcare professional, or resolution of symptoms. Each participant in the prospective study had whole blood, serum and a nasopharyngeal or oropharyngeal swab collected by mobile phlebotomists. Additional blood draws and questionnaires over an approximately 2-month period could optionally be provided by prospective study participants. Before DNA extraction, prospective study blood samples were shipped either frozen or at room temperature.

Recombination connected TRBV10-3 to TRBJ2-7; 7 bases in the junction line up with TRBD1. This receptor was obtained from a man aged 50-60 years who had recovered from COVID-19. Specimen: PBMCs or T cells enriched from blood (not recorded which). The CDR3 corresponds to CAISERDSYEQYF. In nucleotide form, the sequence is TGTGCCATCAGTGAGAGGGACAGCTACGAGCAGTACTTC.